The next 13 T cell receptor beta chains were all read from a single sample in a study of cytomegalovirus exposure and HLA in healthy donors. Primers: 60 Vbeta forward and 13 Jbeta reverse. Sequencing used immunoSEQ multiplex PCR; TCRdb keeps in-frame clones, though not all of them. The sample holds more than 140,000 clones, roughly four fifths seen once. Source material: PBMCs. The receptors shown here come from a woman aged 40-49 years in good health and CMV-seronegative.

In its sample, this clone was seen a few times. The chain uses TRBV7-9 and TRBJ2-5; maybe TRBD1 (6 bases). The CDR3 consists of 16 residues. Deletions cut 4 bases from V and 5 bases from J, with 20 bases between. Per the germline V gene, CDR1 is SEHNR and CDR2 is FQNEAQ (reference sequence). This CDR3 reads CASSSFLTGNGETQYF. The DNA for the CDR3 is TGTGCCAGCAGCTCCTTTTTAACAGGGAACGGTGAGACCCAGTACTTC.

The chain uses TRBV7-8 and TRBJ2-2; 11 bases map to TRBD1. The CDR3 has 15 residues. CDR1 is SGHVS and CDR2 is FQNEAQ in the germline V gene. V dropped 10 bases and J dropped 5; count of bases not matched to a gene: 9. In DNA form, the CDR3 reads TGTGCCATCTACACCGGGACAGGGGGAACCGGGGAGCTGTTTTTT. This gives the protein CAIYTGTGGTGELFF. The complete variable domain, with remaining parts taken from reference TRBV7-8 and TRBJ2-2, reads GAGVSQSPRYKVAKRGQDVALRCDPISGHVSLFWYQQALGQGPEFLTYFQNEAQLDKSGLPSDRFFAERPEGSVSTLKIQRTQQEDSAVYLCAIYTGTGGTGELFFGEGSRLTVL.

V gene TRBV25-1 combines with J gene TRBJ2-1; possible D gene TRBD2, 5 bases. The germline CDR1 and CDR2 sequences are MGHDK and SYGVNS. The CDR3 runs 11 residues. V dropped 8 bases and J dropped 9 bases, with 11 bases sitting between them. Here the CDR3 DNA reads TGTGCCAGCGGGAGTTCCACTGAGCAGTTCTTC. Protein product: CASGSSTEQFF.

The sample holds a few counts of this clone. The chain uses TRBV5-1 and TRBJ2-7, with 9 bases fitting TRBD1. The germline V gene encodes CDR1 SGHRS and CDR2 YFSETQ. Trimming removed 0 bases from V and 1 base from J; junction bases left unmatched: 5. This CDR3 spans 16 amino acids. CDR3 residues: CASSLEPGTGSYEQYF. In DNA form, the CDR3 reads TGCGCCAGCAGCTTGGAACCCGGGACAGGGTCCTACGAGCAGTACTTC.

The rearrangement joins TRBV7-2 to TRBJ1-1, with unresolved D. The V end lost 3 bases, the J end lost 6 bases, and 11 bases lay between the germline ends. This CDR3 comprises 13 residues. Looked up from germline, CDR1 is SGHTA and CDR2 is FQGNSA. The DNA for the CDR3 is TGTGCCAGCAGCTTGGGGTGGGGAGCTGAAGCTTTCTTT. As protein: CASSLGWGAEAFF.

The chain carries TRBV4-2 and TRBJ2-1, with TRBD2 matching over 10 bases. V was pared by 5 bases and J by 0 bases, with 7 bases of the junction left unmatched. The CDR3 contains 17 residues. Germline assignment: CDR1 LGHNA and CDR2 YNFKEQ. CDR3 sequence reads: CASSKGTSATSYNEQFF. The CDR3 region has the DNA TGTGCCAGCAGCAAAGGGACTAGCGCTACCTCCTACAATGAGCAGTTCTTC.

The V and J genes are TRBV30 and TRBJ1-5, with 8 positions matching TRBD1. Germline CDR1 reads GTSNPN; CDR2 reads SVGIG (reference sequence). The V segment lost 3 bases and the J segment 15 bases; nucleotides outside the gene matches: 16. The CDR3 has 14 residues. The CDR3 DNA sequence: TGTGCCTGGAGCCCCGGACAGGGAGTGTTGTTACGGCATTTT. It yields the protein CAWSPGQGVLLRHF.

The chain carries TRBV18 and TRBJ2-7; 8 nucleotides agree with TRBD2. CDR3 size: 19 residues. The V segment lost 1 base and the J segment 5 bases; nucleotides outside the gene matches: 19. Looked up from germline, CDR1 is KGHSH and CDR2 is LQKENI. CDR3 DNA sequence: TGTGCCAGCTCACCACTCGGACTTGGTAGCGGGACCCTACAAAACGAGCAGTACTTC. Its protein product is CASSPLGLGSGTLQNEQYF.

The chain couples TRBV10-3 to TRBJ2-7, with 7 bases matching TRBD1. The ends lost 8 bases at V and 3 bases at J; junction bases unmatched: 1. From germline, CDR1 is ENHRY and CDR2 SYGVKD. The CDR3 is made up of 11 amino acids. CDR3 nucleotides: TGTGCCATCGGACAGGACTACGAGCAGTACTTC. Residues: CAIGQDYEQYF.

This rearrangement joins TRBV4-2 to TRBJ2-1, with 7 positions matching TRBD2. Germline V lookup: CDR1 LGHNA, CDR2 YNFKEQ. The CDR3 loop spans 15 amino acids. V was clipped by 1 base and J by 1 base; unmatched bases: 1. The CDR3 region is CASSQGEGSYNEQFF. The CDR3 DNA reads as TGTGCCAGCAGCCAAGGGGAGGGATCCTACAATGAGCAGTTCTTC.

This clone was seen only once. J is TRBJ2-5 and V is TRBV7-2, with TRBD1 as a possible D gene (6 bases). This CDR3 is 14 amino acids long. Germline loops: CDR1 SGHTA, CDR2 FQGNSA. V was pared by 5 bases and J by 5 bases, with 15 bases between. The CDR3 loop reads CASSPLKGVETQYF. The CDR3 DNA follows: TGTGCCAGCAGCCCGCTGAAGGGGGTTGAGACCCAGTACTTC.

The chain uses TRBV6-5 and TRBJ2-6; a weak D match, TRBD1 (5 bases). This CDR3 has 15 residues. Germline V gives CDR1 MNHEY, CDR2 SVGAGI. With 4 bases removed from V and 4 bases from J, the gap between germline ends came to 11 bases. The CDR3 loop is CASSSQGPGANVLTF. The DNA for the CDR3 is TGTGCCAGCAGTTCTCAGGGTCCCGGGGCCAACGTCCTGACTTTC.

CDR3 nucleotide sequence: TGCGCCAGCAGACCGGGACAGGGTATTAACGGGGAGCTGTTTTTT. Residues: CASRPGQGINGELFF. J is TRBJ2-2 and V is TRBV4-1; 9 bases agree with TRBD1. This CDR3 is built from 15 residues. CDR1 is MGHRA, CDR2 YSYEKL, per germline. The ends lost 6 bases at V and 7 bases at J; junction bases unmatched: 9.